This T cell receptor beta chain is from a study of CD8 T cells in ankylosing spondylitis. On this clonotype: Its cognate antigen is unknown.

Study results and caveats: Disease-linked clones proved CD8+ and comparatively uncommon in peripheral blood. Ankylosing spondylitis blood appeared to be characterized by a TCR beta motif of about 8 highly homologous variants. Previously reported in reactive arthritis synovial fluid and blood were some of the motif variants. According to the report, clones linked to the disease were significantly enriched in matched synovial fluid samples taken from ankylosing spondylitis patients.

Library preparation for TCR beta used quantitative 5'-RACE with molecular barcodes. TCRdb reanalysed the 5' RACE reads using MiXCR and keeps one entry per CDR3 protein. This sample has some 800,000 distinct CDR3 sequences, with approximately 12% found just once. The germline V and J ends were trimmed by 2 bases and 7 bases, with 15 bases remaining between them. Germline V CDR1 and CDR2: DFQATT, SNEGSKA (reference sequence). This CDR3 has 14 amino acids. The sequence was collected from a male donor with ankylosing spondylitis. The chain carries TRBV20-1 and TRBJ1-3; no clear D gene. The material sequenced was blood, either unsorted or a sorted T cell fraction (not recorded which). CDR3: CSARNPQTRNTIYF. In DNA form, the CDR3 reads TGCAGTGCTAGAAACCCCCAAACCCGGAACACCATATATTTT.